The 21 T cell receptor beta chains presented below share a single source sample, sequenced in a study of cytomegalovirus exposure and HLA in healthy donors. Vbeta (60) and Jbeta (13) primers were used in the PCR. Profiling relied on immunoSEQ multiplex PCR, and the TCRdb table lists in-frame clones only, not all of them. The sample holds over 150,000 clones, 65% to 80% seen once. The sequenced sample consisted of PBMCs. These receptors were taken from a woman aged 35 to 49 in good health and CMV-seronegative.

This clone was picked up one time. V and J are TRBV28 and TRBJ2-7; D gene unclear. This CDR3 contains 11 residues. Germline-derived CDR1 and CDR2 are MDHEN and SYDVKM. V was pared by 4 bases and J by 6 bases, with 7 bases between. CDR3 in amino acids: CASSSTVEQYF. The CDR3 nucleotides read TGTGCCAGCAGTTCTACCGTCGAGCAGTACTTC.

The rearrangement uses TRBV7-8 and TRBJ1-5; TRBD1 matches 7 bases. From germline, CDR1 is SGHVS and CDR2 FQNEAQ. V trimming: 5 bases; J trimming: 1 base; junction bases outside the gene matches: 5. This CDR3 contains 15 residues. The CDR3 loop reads CASSRLQGSNQPQHF. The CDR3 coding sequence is TGTGCCAGCAGCCGTTTACAGGGGAGCAATCAGCCCCAGCATTTT. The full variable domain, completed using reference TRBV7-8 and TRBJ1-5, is GAGVSQSPRYKVAKRGQDVALRCDPISGHVSLFWYQQALGQGPEFLTYFQNEAQLDKSGLPSDRFFAERPEGSVSTLKIQRTQQEDSAVYLCASSRLQGSNQPQHFGDGTRLSIL.

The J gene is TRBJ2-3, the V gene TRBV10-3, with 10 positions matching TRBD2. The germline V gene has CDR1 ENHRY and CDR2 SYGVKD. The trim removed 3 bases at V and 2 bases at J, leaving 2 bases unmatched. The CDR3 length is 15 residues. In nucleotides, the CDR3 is TGTGCCATCAGTGAACTAGCGGGATCCACAGATACGCAGTATTTT. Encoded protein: CAISELAGSTDTQYF.

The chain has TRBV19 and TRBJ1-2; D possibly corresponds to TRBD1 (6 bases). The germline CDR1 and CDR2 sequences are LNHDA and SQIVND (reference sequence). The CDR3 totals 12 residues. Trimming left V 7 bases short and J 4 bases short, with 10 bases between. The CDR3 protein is CASTDRTYGYTF. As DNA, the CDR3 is TGTGCCAGTACAGACAGGACCTATGGCTACACCTTC.

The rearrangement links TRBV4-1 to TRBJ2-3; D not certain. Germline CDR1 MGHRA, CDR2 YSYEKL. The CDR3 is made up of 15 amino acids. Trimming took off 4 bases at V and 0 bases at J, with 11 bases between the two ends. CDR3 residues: CASSLRALSTDTQYF. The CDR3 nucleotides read TGCGCCAGCAGCCTAAGAGCGCTTAGCACAGATACGCAGTATTTT.

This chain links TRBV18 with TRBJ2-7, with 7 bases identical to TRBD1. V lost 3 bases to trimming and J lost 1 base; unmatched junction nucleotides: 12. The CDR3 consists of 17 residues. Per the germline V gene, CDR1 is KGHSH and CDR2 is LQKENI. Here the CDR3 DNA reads TGTGCCAGCTCACCCGGCACCGGGACAGCTAATTCCTACGAGCAGTACTTC. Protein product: CASSPGTGTANSYEQYF.

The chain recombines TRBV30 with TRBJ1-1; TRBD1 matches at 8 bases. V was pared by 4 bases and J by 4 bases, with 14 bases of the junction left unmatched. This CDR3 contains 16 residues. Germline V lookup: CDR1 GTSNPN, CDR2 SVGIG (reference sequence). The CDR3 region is CAWIPRLTGEVTEAFF. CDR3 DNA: TGTGCCTGGATCCCCAGATTGACAGGGGAGGTCACTGAAGCTTTCTTT. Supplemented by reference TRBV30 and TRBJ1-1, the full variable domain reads SQTIHQWPATLVQPVGSPLSLECTVEGTSNPNLYWYRQAAGRGLQLLFYSVGIGQISSEVPQNLSASRPQDRQFILSSKKLLLSDSGFYLCAWIPRLTGEVTEAFFGQGTRLTVV.

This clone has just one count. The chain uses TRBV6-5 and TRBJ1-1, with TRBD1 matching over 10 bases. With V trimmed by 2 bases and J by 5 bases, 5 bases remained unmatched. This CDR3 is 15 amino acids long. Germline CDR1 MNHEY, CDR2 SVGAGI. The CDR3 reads CASSYGTGVLTEAFF. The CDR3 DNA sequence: TGTGCCAGCAGTTACGGGACAGGGGTTCTGACTGAAGCTTTCTTT.

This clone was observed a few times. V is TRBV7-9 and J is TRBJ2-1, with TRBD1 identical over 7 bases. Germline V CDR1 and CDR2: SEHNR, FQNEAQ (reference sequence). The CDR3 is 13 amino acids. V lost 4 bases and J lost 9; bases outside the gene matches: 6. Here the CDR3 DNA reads TGTGCCAGCAGCTCCGAACAGGGGATTGAGCAGTTCTTC. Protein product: CASSSEQGIEQFF.

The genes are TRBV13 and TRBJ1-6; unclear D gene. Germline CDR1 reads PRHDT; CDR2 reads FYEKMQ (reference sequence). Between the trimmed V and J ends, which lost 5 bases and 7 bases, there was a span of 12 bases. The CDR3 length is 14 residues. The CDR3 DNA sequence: TGTGCCAGCAGCCTCTTAGGGAGGAATTCACCCCTCCACTTT. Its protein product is CASSLLGRNSPLHF.

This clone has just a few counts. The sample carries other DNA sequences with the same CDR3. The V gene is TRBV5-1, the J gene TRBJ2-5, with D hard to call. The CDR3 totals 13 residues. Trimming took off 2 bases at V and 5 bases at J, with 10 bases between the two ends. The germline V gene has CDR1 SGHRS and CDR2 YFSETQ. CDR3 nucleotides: TGCGCCAGCAGCTTAGCTTCCGGGGAGACCCAGTACTTC. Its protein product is CASSLASGETQYF.

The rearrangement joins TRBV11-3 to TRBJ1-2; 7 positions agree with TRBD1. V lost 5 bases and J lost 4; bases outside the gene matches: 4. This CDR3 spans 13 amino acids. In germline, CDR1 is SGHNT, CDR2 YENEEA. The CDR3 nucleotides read TGTGCCAGCAGCACCCGGGACAGCTATGGCTACACCTTC. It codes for CASSTRDSYGYTF.

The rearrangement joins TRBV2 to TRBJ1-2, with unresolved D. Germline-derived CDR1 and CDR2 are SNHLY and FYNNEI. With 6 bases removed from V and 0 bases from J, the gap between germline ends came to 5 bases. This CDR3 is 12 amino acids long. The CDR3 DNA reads TGTGCCAGCAGCAGATCTAACTATGGCTACACCTTC. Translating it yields CASSRSNYGYTF.

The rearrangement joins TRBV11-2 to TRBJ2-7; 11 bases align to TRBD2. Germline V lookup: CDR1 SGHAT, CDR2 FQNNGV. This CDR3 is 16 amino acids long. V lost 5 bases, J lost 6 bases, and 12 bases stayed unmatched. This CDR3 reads CASSPNGGLAVAEQYF. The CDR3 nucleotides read TGTGCCAGCAGCCCTAATGGGGGACTAGCGGTAGCCGAGCAGTACTTC.

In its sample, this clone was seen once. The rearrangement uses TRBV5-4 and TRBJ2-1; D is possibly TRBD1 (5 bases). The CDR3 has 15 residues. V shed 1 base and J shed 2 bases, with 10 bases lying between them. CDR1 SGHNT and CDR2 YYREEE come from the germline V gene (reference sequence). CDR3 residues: CASSLSQGTYNEQFF. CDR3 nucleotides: TGTGCCAGCAGCTTGTCTCAGGGCACCTACAATGAGCAGTTCTTC. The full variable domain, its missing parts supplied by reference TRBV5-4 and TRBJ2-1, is ETGVTQSPTHLIKTRGQQVTLRCSSQSGHNTVSWYQQALGQGPQFIFQYYREEENGRGNFPPRFSGLQFPNYSSELNVNALELDDSALYLCASSLSQGTYNEQFFGPGTRLTVL.

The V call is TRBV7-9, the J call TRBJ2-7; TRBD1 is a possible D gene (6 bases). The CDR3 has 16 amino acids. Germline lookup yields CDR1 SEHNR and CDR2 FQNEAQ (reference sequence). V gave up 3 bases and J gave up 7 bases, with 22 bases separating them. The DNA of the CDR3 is TGTGCCAGCAGCTTCGGGCAGGGTAGGGGTCAGGGGGAGCAGTACTTC. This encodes CASSFGQGRGQGEQYF.

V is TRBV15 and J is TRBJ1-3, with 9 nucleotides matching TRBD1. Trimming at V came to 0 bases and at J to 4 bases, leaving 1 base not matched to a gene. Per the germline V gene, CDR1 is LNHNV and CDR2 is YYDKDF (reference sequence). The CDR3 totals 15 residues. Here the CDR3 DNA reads TGTGCCACCAGCAGAGACGGGACAGGGGGAAACACCATATATTTT. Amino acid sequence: CATSRDGTGGNTIYF.

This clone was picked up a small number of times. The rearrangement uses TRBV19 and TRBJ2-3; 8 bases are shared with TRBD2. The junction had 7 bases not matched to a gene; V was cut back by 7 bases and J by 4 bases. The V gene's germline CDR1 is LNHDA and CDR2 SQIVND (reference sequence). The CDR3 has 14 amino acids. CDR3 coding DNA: TGTGCCAGTAATGCGGGAGGCCAGGCAGATACGCAGTATTTT. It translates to CASNAGGQADTQYF.

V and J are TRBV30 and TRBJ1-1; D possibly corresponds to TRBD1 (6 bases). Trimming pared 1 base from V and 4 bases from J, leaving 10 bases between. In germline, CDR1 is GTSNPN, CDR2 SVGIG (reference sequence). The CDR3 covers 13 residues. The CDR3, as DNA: TGTGCCTGGAGTGGGGGGGGGCGCACTGAAGCTTTCTTT. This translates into CAWSGGGRTEAFF.

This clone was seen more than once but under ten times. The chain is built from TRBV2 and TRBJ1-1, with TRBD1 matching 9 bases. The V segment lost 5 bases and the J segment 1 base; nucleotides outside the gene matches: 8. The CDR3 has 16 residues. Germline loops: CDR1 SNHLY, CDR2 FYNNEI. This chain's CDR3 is CASSLTRTGANTEAFF. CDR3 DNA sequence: TGTGCCAGCAGTCTTACGCGGACAGGGGCGAACACTGAAGCTTTCTTT.

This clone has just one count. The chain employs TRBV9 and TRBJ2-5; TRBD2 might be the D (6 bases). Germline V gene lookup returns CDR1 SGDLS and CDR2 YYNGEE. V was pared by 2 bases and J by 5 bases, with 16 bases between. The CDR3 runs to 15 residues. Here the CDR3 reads CASSVGGRLVETQYF. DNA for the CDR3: TGTGCCAGCAGCGTGGGGGGTCGGTTAGTGGAGACCCAGTACTTC.